These T cell receptor beta chains were read from a single sample in a study of shared clonotypes between healthy human individuals. Clones were read by immunoSEQ multiplex PCR, and TCRdb kept only the in-frame ones, dropping some. The sample carries under 350,000 clones, roughly 87% recorded once. Sequenced sample: memory CD8+ T cells sorted from blood. These receptors all stem from a man aged 18-30 years in good health. Both conserved end residues are part of each CDR3. Each record gives: V gene, D gene, clone size, J gene, CDR3 DNA, CDR3 protein. The D gene is left open where the match is weak. Some rows mark clone size as missing; the rest say once, few, many or name a class of expanded clone.

V: TRBV9; D: TRBD1; size: NA; J: TRBJ2-2; DNA: TGTGCCAGCAGCCACAATACGGACAGGGTGGAAACCGGGGAGCTGTTTTTT; CDR3: CASSHNTDRVETGELFF
V: TRBV7-6; D: NA; size: NA; J: TRBJ1-2; DNA: TGTGCCAGCAGCCCACTAGGACAGCCCGGTCACACCTTC; CDR3: CASSPLGQPGHTF
V: TRBV18; D: TRBD2; size: NA; J: TRBJ2-1; DNA: TGTGCCAGCTCCCAGATCCCCCGGACTAGAAAGAACAATGAGCAGTTCTTC; CDR3: CASSQIPRTRKNNEQFF
V: TRBV7-8; D: NA; size: NA; J: TRBJ2-4; DNA: TGTGCCAGCAGCTTAACAGGATATTCTCTAGCCAAAAACATTCAGTACTTC; CDR3: CASSLTGYSLAKNIQYF
V: TRBV4-1; D: NA; size: NA; J: TRBJ1-1; DNA: TGCGCCAGCAGCCAAGATTTACCCCCACTGAACACTGAAGCTTTCTTT; CDR3: CASSQDLPPLNTEAFF
V: TRBV28; D: NA; size: NA; J: TRBJ1-1; DNA: TGTGCCAGCAGTTTATCCCCTGGCAGTGAAGCTTTCTTT; CDR3: CASSLSPGSEAFF
V: TRBV28; D: NA; size: NA; J: TRBJ1-5; DNA: TGTGCCAGCAGCCCAGGGACCCAATGGGGCAATCAGCCCCAGCATTTT; CDR3: CASSPGTQWGNQPQHF
V: TRBV5-6; D: NA; size: once; J: TRBJ2-7; DNA: TGTGCCAGCAGCTTGGGGTCCATAGAGCAGTACTTC; CDR3: CASSLGSIEQYF
V: TRBV27; D: NA; size: NA; J: TRBJ2-7; DNA: TGTGCCAGCAGTTTCGGGGGGCAGGACTACGAGCAGTACTTC; CDR3: CASSFGGQDYEQYF
V: TRBV11-2; D: NA; size: NA; J: TRBJ1-5; DNA: TGTGCCAGCAGCTTATCGACAGATAGCAATCAGCCCCAGCATTTT; CDR3: CASSLSTDSNQPQHF
V: TRBV4-1; D: TRBD1; size: NA; J: TRBJ2-1; DNA: TGCGCCAGCAGCCCCCGGGACAGGGATTATCGCTCCTACAATGAGCAGTTCTTC; CDR3: CASSPRDRDYRSYNEQFF
V: TRBV7-3; D: TRBD1; size: NA; J: TRBJ2-1; DNA: TGTGCCAGCAGCTCGACAGGGAACGTTTACAATGAGCAGTTCTTC; CDR3: CASSSTGNVYNEQFF
V: TRBV6-5; D: TRBD2; size: NA; J: TRBJ2-7; DNA: TGTGCCAGCAGTTACCCGGGGGGGGAGGACTACGAGCAGTACTTC; CDR3: CASSYPGGEDYEQYF
V: TRBV11-2; D: NA; size: many; J: TRBJ2-1; DNA: TGTGCCAGCAGCTTAGATCGCCTAGCCCCAACTTACAATGAGCAGTTCTTC; CDR3: CASSLDRLAPTYNEQFF
V: TRBV5-1; D: TRBD1; size: NA; J: TRBJ1-2; DNA: TGCGCCAGCAGTATAAGGGACAGGGGGTCGTATGGCTACACCTTC; CDR3: CASSIRDRGSYGYTF
V: TRBV7-9; D: NA; size: NA; J: TRBJ1-2; DNA: TGTGCCAGCAGCCGGGACGGGGGTGGCTACACCTTC; CDR3: CASSRDGGGYTF
V: TRBV5-8; D: NA; size: NA; J: TRBJ2-3; DNA: TGTGCCAGCAGCTTGGTGGGGCGCACAGATACGCAGTATTTT; CDR3: CASSLVGRTDTQYF
V: TRBV29-1; D: NA; size: NA; J: TRBJ2-3; DNA: TGCAGCGTGTTCGAGGGCCCAGATACGCAGTATTTT; CDR3: CSVFEGPDTQYF
V: TRBV27; D: NA; size: once; J: TRBJ2-6; DNA: TGTGCCAGCAGTTTGGCTGGGGCCAACGTCCTGACTTTC; CDR3: CASSLAGANVLTF
V: TRBV5-1; D: NA; size: NA; J: TRBJ2-7; DNA: TGCGCCAGCAGCTTATTCTACGAGCAGTACTTC; CDR3: CASSLFYEQYF
V: TRBV27; D: NA; size: NA; J: TRBJ1-6; DNA: TGTGCCAGCAGCCAGGTCTATAATTCACCCCTCCACTTT; CDR3: CASSQVYNSPLHF
V: TRBV29-1; D: NA; size: NA; J: TRBJ1-2; DNA: TGCAGCGTAGGGCTTGGGGGGAACTATGGCTACACCTTC; CDR3: CSVGLGGNYGYTF
V: TRBV27; D: NA; size: NA; J: TRBJ2-7; DNA: TGTGCCAGCAGGGCGTTTGCTTCTACCTACGAGCAGTACTTC; CDR3: CASRAFASTYEQYF
V: TRBV5-6; D: NA; size: NA; J: TRBJ2-7; DNA: TGTGCCAGCAGCTTACAACTCTACGAGCAGTACTTC; CDR3: CASSLQLYEQYF
V: TRBV11-2; D: TRBD2; size: few; J: TRBJ2-7; DNA: TGTGCCAGCAGCTTAGATCCGGCTAGCGGAGTCTACGAGCAGTACTTC; CDR3: CASSLDPASGVYEQYF
V: TRBV10-2; D: NA; size: NA; J: TRBJ1-3; DNA: TGCGCCACCGAACAGGCCGGGAACTCTGGAAACACCATATATTTT; CDR3: CATEQAGNSGNTIYF
V: TRBV2; D: NA; size: NA; J: TRBJ1-2; DNA: TGTGCCAGCAGTGAATGGACAAGTTATGGCTACACCTTC; CDR3: CASSEWTSYGYTF
V: TRBV30; D: TRBD1; size: NA; J: TRBJ2-7; DNA: TGTGCCTGGAGAGGCAGGGGGTTTCACGAGCAGTACTTC; CDR3: CAWRGRGFHEQYF
V: TRBV7-8; D: NA; size: NA; J: TRBJ2-6; DNA: TGTGCCAGCAGCCCATTCGGGGCCTCTGGGGCCAACGTCCTGACTTTC; CDR3: CASSPFGASGANVLTF
V: TRBV11-2; D: TRBD1; size: NA; J: TRBJ1-2; DNA: TGTGCCAGCAGCTTCCGACAGGGGCGATCACCTAACTATGGCTACACCTTC; CDR3: CASSFRQGRSPNYGYTF
V: TRBV27; D: TRBD2; size: NA; J: TRBJ2-5; DNA: TGTGCCAGCAGTTTAAGTGTAGCGGGGGAAAAAGAGACCCAGTACTTC; CDR3: CASSLSVAGEKETQYF
V: TRBV6-1; D: NA; size: NA; J: TRBJ2-1; DNA: TGTGCCAGCAGTGAATATAGCTGGAGCGCCTACAATGAGCAGTTCTTC; CDR3: CASSEYSWSAYNEQFF
V: TRBV6-6; D: NA; size: NA; J: TRBJ1-1; DNA: TGTGCCAGCAGTTACTCGGGAGGGGAGGGCACTGAAGCTTTCTTT; CDR3: CASSYSGGEGTEAFF
V: TRBV19; D: TRBD2; size: medium-sized; J: TRBJ2-1; DNA: TGTGCCAGTAAAGGGCTAGCGGGATGGGATGAGCAGTTCTTC; CDR3: CASKGLAGWDEQFF
V: TRBV30; D: NA; size: NA; J: TRBJ2-1; DNA: TGTGCCTGGAGTGGGCGGGGAGGCTCCTACAATGAGCAGTTCTTC; CDR3: CAWSGRGGSYNEQFF
V: TRBV9; D: TRBD2; size: NA; J: TRBJ2-7; DNA: TGTGCCAGCAGCGCCCTAGCGGGAAAGAACCCCTACGAGCAGTACTTC; CDR3: CASSALAGKNPYEQYF
V: TRBV5-1; D: NA; size: many; J: TRBJ2-2; DNA: TGCGCCAGCAGCCCGGAGGGTAGATCCACCGGGGAGCTGTTTTTT; CDR3: CASSPEGRSTGELFF
V: TRBV7-2; D: NA; size: NA; J: TRBJ1-2; DNA: TGTGCCAGCAGCTCCCTGCGGGCAGGGAGTGGCTACACCTTC; CDR3: CASSSLRAGSGYTF
V: TRBV7-8; D: NA; size: NA; J: TRBJ2-1; DNA: TGTGCCAGCAGCTTGAGGGTAGGCCTAAATGAGCAGTTCTTC; CDR3: CASSLRVGLNEQFF